One sample yielded the 21 T cell receptor beta chains listed below, sequenced in a study of T-cell reconstitution after alpha-beta-depleted transplantation in children. A library of TCRbeta sequences, prepared with unique molecular identifiers, was generated. TCRdb re-called the PCR reads with MiXCR, one entry per CDR3 protein. Of 700,000 to 850,000 distinct CDR3 sequences in the sample, approximately 15% were seen once. The input for sequencing was PBMCs, mostly from graft donor cells, taken 360 days after TCRalphabeta/CD19-depleted stem cell transplant. The source of these receptors is a male patient under 18 who had a stem cell transplant for acute lymphoblastic leukemia, so the T cells may come from the graft donor.

CDR3 protein: CATEGIQAFF. As DNA, the CDR3 is TGTGCAACAGAGGGGATACAAGCTTTCTTT. The rearrangement links TRBV15 to TRBJ1-1, with a possible D match to TRBD1 (5 bases). The V gene's germline CDR1 is LNHNV and CDR2 YYDKDF (reference sequence). The CDR3 runs to 10 residues.

This clonotype turned up a few times. The chain joins TRBV12-3 or TRBV12-4 to TRBJ2-7; TRBD2 matches at 8 bases. This CDR3 comprises 14 residues. J lost 5 bases, V lost 8 bases, and 11 bases had no gene match. The CDR3 bases are TGTGCCAGCGCGACTCCGGGACTAGAGGACGAGCAGTACTTC. Its protein is CASATPGLEDEQYF.

The rearrangement joins TRBV7-2 to TRBJ2-7, with 9 positions matching TRBD2. CDR3 size: 15 residues. With 3 bases clipped from V and 1 base from J, the junction kept 4 bases outside the gene matches. Germline lookup yields CDR1 SGHTA and CDR2 FQGNSA. CDR3 loop: CASSFFTSGSYEQYF. Written as DNA, the CDR3 is TGTGCCAGCAGCTTTTTTACTAGCGGGTCCTACGAGCAGTACTTC. Looking up the rest from reference TRBV7-2 and TRBJ2-7 gives the full variable domain: GAGVSQSPSNKVTEKGKDVELRCDPISGHTALYWYRQSLGQGLEFLIYFQGNSAPDKSGLPSDRFSAERTGGSVSTLTIQRTQQEDSAVYLCASSFFTSGSYEQYFGPGTRLTVT.

Ten or more counts support this clonotype. This chain uses TRBV7-8 with TRBJ1-5; D uncertain. The CDR3 length is 13 residues. Germline CDR1 and CDR2: SGHVS and FQNEAQ. V lost 2 bases and J lost 6, with 8 bases in between. This chain's CDR3 is CASSLRGSQPQHF. For the CDR3, the DNA is TGTGCCAGCAGCTTACGGGGAAGTCAGCCCCAGCATTTT.

The chain carries TRBV14 and TRBJ2-1, with D perhaps TRBD2 (5 bases). Looked up from germline, CDR1 is SGHDN and CDR2 is FVKESK. V lost 4 bases to trimming and J lost 10 bases, with 11 bases between them. There are 12 residues in the CDR3. The CDR3 spells CASSPPEGEQFF. CDR3 in DNA: TGTGCCAGCAGCCCCCCAGAGGGCGAGCAGTTCTTC.

The V and J genes are TRBV2 and TRBJ2-1, with D perhaps being TRBD1 or TRBD2 (5 bases each). CDR1 SNHLY and CDR2 FYNNEI come from the germline V gene. Between the trimmed V and J ends, which lost 7 bases and 6 bases, there was a span of 16 bases. CDR3 length equals 14 residues. CDR3 sequence: CASNGDRRSNEQFF. The CDR3 nucleotides are TGTGCCAGCAATGGGGACCGTAGGTCCAATGAGCAGTTCTTC. Variable domain in full (rest from reference TRBV2 and TRBJ2-1): EPEVTQTPSHQVTQMGQEVILRCVPISNHLYFYWYRQILGQKVEFLVSFYNNEISEKSEIFDDQFSVERPDGSNFTLKIRSTKLEDSAMYFCASNGDRRSNEQFFGPGTRLTVL.

The chain has TRBV4-1 and TRBJ2-7; D not resolved. Trimming removed 3 bases from V and 4 bases from J, with 13 bases in between. The CDR3 sequence is 14 residues long. From germline, CDR1 is MGHRA and CDR2 YSYEKL. CDR3 residues: CASSQGRLIYEQYF. The CDR3, as DNA: TGCGCCAGCAGCCAGGGCAGGCTGATTTACGAGCAGTACTTC.

This clonotype was counted many times. The gene calls are TRBV7-2 and TRBJ2-1; D may be TRBD1 (5 bases). Germline V CDR1 and CDR2: SGHTA, FQGNSA. This CDR3 contains 8 residues. Trimming shortened V by 8 bases and J by 15 bases, and 8 bases separated the two germline ends. The CDR3 protein is CASETGFF. CDR3 nucleotide sequence: TGTGCCAGCGAAACAGGGTTCTTC.

The table lists this clonotype with a few counts. V gene TRBV25-1 combines with J gene TRBJ1-4; weak D call: TRBD1 (5 bases). Germline V CDR1 and CDR2: MGHDK, SYGVNS. V was cut by 6 bases and J by 4 bases, with 15 bases left in between. The CDR3 is 15 amino acids. In nucleotides, the CDR3 is TGTGCCAGCAGAACAGGAGGGAGTGGTAATGAAAAACTGTTTTTT. This translates into CASRTGGSGNEKLFF.

This clonotype was counted between two and nine times. The chain employs TRBV9 and TRBJ2-2; D may match TRBD1 or TRBD2 (5 bases each). Trimming left V 3 bases short and J 0 bases short, with 9 bases between. Germline CDR1 and CDR2: SGDLS and YYNGEE. This CDR3 is built from 15 residues. The CDR3 protein is CASSGDVTNTGELFF. In DNA form, the CDR3 reads TGTGCCAGCAGCGGGGACGTTACGAACACCGGGGAGCTGTTTTTT.

The table lists this clonotype with many counts. This chain links TRBV11-2 with TRBJ2-3, with 11 positions matching TRBD2. J lost 6 bases, V lost 5 bases, and 7 bases had no gene match. Germline lookup yields CDR1 SGHAT and CDR2 FQNNGV. CDR3 length: 15 residues. CDR3 sequence reads: CASSLLAGGVDTQYF. CDR3 nucleotides: TGTGCCAGCAGCCTGCTAGCGGGAGGAGTGGATACGCAGTATTTT.

The CDR3 protein is CASSQVGETGRYEQYF. The CDR3, as DNA: TGCGCCAGCAGCCAAGTGGGTGAGACAGGGCGGTACGAGCAGTACTTC. The J gene is TRBJ2-7, the V gene TRBV4-1; 7 bases fit TRBD1. The CDR3 loop spans 16 amino acids. V shed 1 base and J 4 bases; nucleotides not matched to a gene: 10. CDR1 is MGHRA, CDR2 YSYEKL, per germline.

This chain joins TRBV7-9 and TRBJ2-1; D is uncertain. The CDR3 has 11 residues. Germline V gives CDR1 SEHNR, CDR2 FQNEAQ (reference sequence). Trimming stripped 5 bases from V and 7 bases from J, with 6 bases between. The CDR3 DNA follows: TGTGCCAGCAGCGCGAGAAATGAGCAGTTCTTC. It codes for CASSARNEQFF.

This clonotype was seen ten or more times. This sequence joins TRBV6-4 and TRBJ2-1; 14 nucleotides match TRBD2. This CDR3 has 19 amino acids. Germline V gives CDR1 MRHNA, CDR2 SNTAGT. V gave up 2 bases and J gave up 4 bases; unmatched junction bases: 10. The CDR3 spells CASSDPTSGRGRAYNEQFF. DNA of the CDR3: TGTGCCAGCAGTGACCCGACTAGCGGGAGGGGGAGAGCTTACAATGAGCAGTTCTTC.

This chain joins TRBV3-1 and TRBJ2-1; 12 bases match TRBD1. Losses at the gene ends were 6 bases for V and 9 bases for J; bases not matched to a gene: 12. CDR1 and CDR2 from the germline V gene are LGHDT and YNNKEL (reference sequence). The length of the CDR3 is 16 residues. For the CDR3, the DNA is TGTGCCAGCAGTGACCCGGGACAGGGGGCATCAGGTGAGCAGTTCTTC. Translating gives CASSDPGQGASGEQFF.

This clonotype has only a few counts. J is TRBJ2-7 and V is TRBV18; TRBD2 matches 10 bases. Germline lookup yields CDR1 KGHSH and CDR2 LQKENI. V lost 3 bases to trimming and J lost 4 bases; unmatched junction nucleotides: 6. The CDR3 contains 15 residues. CDR3 DNA: TGTGCCAGCTCACCGAAGCGGGAGGGTGTTTACGAGCAGTACTTC. Amino acids: CASSPKREGVYEQYF. The complete variable domain, with remaining parts taken from reference TRBV18 and TRBJ2-7, reads NAGVMQNPRHLVRRRGQEARLRCSPMKGHSHVYWYRQLPEEGLKFMVYLQKENIIDESGMPKERFSAEFPKEGPSILRIQQVVRGDSAAYFCASSPKREGVYEQYFGPGTRLTVT.

The genes are TRBV5-1 and TRBJ2-1; D is perhaps TRBD1 (6 bases). The CDR3 sequence is 17 residues long. From germline, CDR1 is SGHRS and CDR2 YFSETQ. Trimming cost V 3 bases and J 3 bases, with 19 bases left between them. CDR3 in amino acids: CASSSKQGMPLYNEQFF. In DNA, the CDR3 is TGCGCCAGCAGCTCCAAACAGGGTATGCCTCTCTACAATGAGCAGTTCTTC.

This clonotype was recorded a few times. CDR3 sequence (DNA): TGTGCCAGCAGCCAAGATGCCCCCCTCAGGGGGGGCAGCAATCAGCCCCAGCATTTT. Translating gives CASSQDAPLRGGSNQPQHF. The V and J genes are TRBV14 and TRBJ1-5; 7 bases align to TRBD1. J lost 1 base, V lost 0 bases, and 12 bases had no gene match. Germline CDR1 is SGHDN and CDR2 is FVKESK. The CDR3 contains 19 residues.

A few counts support this clonotype. The chain uses TRBV7-3 and TRBJ2-2, with a possible D match to TRBD2 (6 bases). Per the germline V gene, CDR1 is SGHTA and CDR2 is FQGTGA. V lost 5 bases, J lost 4 bases, and 17 bases lay in between. The CDR3 contains 16 residues. CDR3 region: CASSRRLGTGTGELFF. CDR3 nucleotides: TGTGCCAGCAGCCGCAGGCTCGGGACTGGCACCGGGGAGCTGTTTTTT.

This clonotype was observed a handful of times. For the CDR3, the DNA is TGTGCCACCGGCCTCGAGGGGCCAAGCACAGATACGCAGTATTTT. Amino acids: CATGLEGPSTDTQYF. The chain uses TRBV12-3 or TRBV12-4 and TRBJ2-3, with D perhaps matching TRBD1 or TRBD2 (5 bases each). The CDR3 is made up of 15 amino acids. Trimming removed 10 bases from V and 0 bases from J, with 17 bases in between.

This clonotype was found a few times. This chain uses TRBV29-1 with TRBJ1-1, with D possibly TRBD1 on 6 matching bases. The CDR3 is 17 residues long. V dropped 4 bases and J dropped 2 bases, with 23 bases sitting between them. Looked up from germline, CDR1 is SQVTM and CDR2 is ANQGSEA. The CDR3 spells CSVGSMRGEVVNTEAFF. The CDR3 region has the DNA TGCAGCGTTGGGTCCATGAGGGGGGAAGTGGTAAACACTGAAGCTTTCTTT.